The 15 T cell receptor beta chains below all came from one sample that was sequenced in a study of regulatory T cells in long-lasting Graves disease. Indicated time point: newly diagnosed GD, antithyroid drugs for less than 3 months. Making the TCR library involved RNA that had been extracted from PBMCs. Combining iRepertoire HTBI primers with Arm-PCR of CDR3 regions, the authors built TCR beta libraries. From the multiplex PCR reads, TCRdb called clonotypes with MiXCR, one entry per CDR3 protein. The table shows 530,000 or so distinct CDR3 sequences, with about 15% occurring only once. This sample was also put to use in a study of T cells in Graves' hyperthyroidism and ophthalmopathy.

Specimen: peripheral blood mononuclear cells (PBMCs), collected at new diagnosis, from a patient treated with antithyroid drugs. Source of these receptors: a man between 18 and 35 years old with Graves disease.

The CDR3 spells CAVMNTGELFF. The CDR3 region has the DNA TGTGCCGTCATGAACACCGGGGAGCTGTTTTTT. The chain carries TRBV19 and TRBJ2-2; unclear D gene. This CDR3 has 11 residues. Trimming pared 11 bases from V and 1 base from J, leaving 5 bases between. Germline values: CDR1 LNHDA, CDR2 SQIVND (reference sequence).

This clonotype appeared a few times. The CDR3 loop is CASSTRVQGAGGYTF. The CDR3, as DNA: TGTGCCAGCAGTACCCGAGTCCAGGGGGCGGGTGGCTACACCTTC. The chain joins TRBV27 to TRBJ1-2, with TRBD1 matching over 8 bases. Germline CDR1 and CDR2: MNHEY and SMNVEV (reference sequence). J lost 7 bases, V lost 5 bases, and 12 bases had no gene match. The CDR3 has 15 residues.

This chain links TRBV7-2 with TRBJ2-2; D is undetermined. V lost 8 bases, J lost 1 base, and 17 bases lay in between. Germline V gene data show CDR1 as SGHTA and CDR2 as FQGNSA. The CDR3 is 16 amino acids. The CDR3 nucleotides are TGTGCCAGCCCCCGATATGGTGGGTTGAACACCGGGGAGCTGTTTTTT. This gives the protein CASPRYGGLNTGELFF.

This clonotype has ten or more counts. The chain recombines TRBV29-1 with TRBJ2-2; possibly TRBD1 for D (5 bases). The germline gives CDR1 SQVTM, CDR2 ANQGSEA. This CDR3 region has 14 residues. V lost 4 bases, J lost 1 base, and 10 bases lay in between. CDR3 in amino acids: CSVVGQKNTGELFF. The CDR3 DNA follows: TGCAGCGTTGTGGGGCAGAAGAACACCGGGGAGCTGTTTTTT.

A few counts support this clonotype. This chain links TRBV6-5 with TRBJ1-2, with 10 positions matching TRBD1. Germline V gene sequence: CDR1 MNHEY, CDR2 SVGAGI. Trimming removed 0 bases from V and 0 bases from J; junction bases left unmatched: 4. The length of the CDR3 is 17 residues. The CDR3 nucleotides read TGTGCCAGCAGTTACTCCGGGACAGGGGTAGCTAACTATGGCTACACCTTC. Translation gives CASSYSGTGVANYGYTF.

Written as DNA, the CDR3 is TGTGCCAGCAGCCAGGAACTAGCGGTCGGGGAGCTGTTTTTT. This codes for CASSQELAVGELFF. The rearrangement uses TRBV3-1 and TRBJ2-2, with 8 bases that match TRBD2. This CDR3 has 14 amino acids. Losses at the gene ends were 3 bases for V and 7 bases for J; bases not matched to a gene: 4. Germline CDR1 is LGHDT and CDR2 is YNNKEL (reference sequence).

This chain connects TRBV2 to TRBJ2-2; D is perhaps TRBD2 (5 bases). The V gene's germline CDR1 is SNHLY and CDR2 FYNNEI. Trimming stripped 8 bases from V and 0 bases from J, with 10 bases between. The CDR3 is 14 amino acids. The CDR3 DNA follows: TGTGCCAGCCTAAAGGACTCGAACACCGGGGAGCTGTTTTTT. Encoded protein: CASLKDSNTGELFF.

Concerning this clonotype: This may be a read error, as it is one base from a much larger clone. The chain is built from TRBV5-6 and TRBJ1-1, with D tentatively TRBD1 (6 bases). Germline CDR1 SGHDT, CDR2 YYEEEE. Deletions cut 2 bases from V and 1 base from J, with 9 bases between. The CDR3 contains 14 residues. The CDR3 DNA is TGTGCCAGCAGCTTTGACAGGAGGAACACTGAAGCTTTCTTT. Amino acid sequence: CASSFDRRNTEAFF.

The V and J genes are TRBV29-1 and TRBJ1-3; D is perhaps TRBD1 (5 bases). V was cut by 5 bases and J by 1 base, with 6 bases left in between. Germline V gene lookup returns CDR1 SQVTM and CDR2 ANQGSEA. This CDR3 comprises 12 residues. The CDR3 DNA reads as TGCAGCGTTCCAGGGTCTGGAAACACCATATATTTT. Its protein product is CSVPGSGNTIYF.

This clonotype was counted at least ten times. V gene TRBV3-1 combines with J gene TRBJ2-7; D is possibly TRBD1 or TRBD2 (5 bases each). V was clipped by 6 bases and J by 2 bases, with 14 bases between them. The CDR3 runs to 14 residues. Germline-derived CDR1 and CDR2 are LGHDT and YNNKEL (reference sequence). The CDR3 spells CASSLGTEAYEQYF. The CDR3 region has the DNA TGTGCCAGCAGTCTAGGGACGGAGGCCTACGAGCAGTACTTC.

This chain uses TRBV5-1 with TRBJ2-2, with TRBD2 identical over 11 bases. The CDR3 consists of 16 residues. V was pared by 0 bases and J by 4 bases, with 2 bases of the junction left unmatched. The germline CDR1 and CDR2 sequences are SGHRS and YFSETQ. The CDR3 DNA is TGCGCCAGCAGCTTGGAACTAGCGGGAGCCACCGGGGAGCTGTTTTTT. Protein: CASSLELAGATGELFF.

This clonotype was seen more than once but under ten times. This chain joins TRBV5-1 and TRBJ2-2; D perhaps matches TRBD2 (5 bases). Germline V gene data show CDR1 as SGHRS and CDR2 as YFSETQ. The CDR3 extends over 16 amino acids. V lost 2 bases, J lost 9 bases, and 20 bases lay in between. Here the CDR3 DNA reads TGCGCCAGCAGCTTAGAGGGTAACGCCCTCATTCGGGAGCTGTTTTTT. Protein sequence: CASSLEGNALIRELFF.

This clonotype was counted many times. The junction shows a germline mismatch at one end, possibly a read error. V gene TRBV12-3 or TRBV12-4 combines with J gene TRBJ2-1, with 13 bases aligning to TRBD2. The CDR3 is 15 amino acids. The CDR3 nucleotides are TGTGCCAGCAGCTTAGGACTAGCGGGAGACAATGAGCAGTTCTTC. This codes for CASSLGLAGDNEQFF.

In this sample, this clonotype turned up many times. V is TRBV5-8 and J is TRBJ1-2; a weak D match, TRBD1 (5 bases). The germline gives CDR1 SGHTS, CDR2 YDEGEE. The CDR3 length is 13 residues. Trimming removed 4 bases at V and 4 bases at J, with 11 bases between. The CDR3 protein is CASSEQDFYGYTF. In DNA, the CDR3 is TGTGCCAGCAGCGAACAGGATTTCTATGGCTACACCTTC.

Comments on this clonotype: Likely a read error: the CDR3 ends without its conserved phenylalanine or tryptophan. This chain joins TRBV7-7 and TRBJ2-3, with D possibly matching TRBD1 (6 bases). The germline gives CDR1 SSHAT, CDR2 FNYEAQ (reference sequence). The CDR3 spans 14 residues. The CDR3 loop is CASSAGVSTDTQYS. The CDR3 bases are TGTGCTAGCAGCGCAGGGGTTAGCACAGATACGCAGTATTCT.